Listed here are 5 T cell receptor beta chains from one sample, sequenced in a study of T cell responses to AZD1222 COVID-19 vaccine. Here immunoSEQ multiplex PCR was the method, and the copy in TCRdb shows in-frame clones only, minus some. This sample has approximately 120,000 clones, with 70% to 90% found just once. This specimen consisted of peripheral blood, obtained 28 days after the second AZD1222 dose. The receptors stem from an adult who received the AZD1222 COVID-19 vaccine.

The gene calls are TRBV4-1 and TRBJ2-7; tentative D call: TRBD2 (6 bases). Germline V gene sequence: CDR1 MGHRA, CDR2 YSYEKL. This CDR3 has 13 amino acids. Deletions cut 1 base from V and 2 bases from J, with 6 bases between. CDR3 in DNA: TGCGCCAGCAGCCAAGGGACTACCTACGAGCAGTACTTC. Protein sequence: CASSQGTTYEQYF.

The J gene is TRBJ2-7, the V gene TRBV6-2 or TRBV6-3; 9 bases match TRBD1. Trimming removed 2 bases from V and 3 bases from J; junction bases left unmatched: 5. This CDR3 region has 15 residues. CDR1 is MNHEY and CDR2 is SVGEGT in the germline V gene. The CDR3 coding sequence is TGTGCCAGCAGTTACGGGACAGGGTGGGGCTACGAGCAGTACTTC. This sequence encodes CASSYGTGWGYEQYF.

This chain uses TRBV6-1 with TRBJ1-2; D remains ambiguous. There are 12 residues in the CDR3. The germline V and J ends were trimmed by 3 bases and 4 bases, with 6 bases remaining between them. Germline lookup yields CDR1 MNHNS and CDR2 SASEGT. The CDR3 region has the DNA TGTGCCAGCAGTGACGGCCTCTATGGCTACACCTTC. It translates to CASSDGLYGYTF.

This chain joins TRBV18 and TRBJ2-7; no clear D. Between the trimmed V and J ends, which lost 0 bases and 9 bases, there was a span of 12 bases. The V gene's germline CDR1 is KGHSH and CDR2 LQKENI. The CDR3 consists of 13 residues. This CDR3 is CASSPPMDWGQYF. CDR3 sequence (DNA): TGTGCCAGCTCACCACCGATGGATTGGGGGCAGTACTTC.

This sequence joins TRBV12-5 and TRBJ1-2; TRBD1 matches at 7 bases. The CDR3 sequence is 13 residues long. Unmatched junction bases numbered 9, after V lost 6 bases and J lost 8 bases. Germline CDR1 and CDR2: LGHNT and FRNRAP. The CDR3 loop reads CASGLSQGQGYTF. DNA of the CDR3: TGTGCTAGTGGCCTATCCCAGGGACAGGGCTACACCTTC.